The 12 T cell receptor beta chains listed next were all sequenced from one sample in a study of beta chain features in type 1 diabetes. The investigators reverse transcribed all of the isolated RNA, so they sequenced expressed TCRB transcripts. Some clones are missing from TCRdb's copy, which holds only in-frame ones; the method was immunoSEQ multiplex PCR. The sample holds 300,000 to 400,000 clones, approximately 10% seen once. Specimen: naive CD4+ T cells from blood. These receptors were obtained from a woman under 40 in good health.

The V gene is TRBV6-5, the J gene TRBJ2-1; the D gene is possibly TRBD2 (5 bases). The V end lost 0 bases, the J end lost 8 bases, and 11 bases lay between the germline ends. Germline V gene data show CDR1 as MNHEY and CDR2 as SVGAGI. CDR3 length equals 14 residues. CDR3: CASSYSWRRYEQFF. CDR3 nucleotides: TGTGCCAGCAGTTACTCGTGGAGGCGGTATGAGCAGTTCTTC.

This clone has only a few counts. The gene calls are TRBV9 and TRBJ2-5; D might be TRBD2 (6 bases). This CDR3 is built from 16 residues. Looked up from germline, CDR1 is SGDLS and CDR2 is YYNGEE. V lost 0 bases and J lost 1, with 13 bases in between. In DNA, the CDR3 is TGTGCCAGCAGCGTAGGTGGGACTTCTACCCAAGAGACCCAGTACTTC. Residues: CASSVGGTSTQETQYF. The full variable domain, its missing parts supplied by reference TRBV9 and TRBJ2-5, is DSGVTQTPKHLITATGQRVTLRCSPRSGDLSVYWYQQSLDQGLQFLIQYYNGEERAKGNILERFSAQQFPDLHSELNLSSLELGDSALYFCASSVGGTSTQETQYFGPGTRLLVL.

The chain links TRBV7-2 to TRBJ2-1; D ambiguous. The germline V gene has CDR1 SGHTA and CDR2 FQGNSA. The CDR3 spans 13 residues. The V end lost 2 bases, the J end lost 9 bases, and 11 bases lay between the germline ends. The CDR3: CASSLPTHGEQFF. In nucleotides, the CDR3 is TGTGCCAGCAGCTTACCAACCCACGGTGAGCAGTTCTTC.

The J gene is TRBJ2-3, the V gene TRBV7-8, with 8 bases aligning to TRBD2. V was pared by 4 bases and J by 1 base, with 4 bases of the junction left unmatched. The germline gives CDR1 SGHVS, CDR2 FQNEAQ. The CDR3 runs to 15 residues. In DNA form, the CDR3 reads TGTGCCAGCAGCTCAGCGGGAGTGGGCACAGATACGCAGTATTTT. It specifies CASSSAGVGTDTQYF.

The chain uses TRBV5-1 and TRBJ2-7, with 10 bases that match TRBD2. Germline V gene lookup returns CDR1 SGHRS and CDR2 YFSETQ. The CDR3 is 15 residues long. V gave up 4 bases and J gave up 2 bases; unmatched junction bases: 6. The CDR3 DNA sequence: TGCGCCAGCAGCCCAGCGGGGGGGAATCCCTACGAGCAGTACTTC. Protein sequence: CASSPAGGNPYEQYF.

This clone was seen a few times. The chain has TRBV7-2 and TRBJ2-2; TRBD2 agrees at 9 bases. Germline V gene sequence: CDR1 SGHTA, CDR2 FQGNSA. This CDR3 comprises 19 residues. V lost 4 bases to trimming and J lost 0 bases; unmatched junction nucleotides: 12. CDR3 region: CASSSRASSGATNTGELFF. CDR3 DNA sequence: TGTGCCAGCAGCTCCCGGGCATCTAGCGGGGCTACGAACACCGGGGAGCTGTTTTTT.

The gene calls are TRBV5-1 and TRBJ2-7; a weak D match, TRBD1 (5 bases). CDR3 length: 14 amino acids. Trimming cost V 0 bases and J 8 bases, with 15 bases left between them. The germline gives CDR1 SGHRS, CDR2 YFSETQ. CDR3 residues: CASSLGGAERKQYF. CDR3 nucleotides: TGCGCCAGCAGCTTGGGTGGGGCTGAACGGAAGCAGTACTTC.

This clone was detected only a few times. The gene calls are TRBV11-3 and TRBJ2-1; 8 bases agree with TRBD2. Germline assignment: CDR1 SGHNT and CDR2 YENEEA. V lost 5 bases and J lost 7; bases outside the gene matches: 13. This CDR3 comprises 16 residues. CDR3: CASSPTPAAGENEQFF. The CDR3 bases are TGTGCCAGCAGCCCTACCCCCGCAGCGGGAGAGAATGAGCAGTTCTTC.

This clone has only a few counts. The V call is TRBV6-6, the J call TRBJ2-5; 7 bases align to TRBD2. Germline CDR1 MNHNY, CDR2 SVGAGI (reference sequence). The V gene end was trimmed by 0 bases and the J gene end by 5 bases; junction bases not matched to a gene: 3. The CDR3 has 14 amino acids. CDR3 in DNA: TGTGCCAGCAGTTACTCGGGAGGGAGGGAGACCCAGTACTTC. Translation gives CASSYSGGRETQYF.

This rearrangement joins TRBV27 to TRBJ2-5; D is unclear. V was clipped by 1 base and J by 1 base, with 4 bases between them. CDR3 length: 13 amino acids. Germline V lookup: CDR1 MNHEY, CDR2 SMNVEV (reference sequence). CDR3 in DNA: TGTGCCAGCAGTTTATTCTCCCAAGAGACCCAGTACTTC. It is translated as CASSLFSQETQYF.

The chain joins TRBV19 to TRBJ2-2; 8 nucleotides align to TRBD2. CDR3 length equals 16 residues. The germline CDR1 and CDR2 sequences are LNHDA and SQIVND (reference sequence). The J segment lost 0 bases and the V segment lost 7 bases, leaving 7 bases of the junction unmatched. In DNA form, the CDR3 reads TGTGCCAGTACTAGCGGGTCTCCAGCGAACACCGGGGAGCTGTTTTTT. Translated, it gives CASTSGSPANTGELFF.

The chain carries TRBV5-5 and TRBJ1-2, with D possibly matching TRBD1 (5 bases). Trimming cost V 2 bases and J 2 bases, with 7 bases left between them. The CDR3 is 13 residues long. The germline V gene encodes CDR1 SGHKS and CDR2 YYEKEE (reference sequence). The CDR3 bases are TGTGCCAGCAGCTTTTCAGGGAACTATGGCTACACCTTC. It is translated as CASSFSGNYGYTF.